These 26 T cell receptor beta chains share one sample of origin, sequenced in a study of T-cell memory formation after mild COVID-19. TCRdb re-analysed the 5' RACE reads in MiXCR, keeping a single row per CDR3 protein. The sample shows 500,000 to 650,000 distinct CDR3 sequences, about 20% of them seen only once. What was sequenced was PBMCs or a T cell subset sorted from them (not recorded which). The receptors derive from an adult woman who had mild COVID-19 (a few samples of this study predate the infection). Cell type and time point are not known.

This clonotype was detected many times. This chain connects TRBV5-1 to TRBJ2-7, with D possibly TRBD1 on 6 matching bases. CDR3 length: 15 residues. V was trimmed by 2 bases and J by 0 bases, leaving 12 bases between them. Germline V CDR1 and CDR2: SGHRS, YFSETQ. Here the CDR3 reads CASSLATGYSYEQYF. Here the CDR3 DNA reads TGCGCCAGCAGCTTAGCGACAGGTTACTCCTACGAGCAGTACTTC.

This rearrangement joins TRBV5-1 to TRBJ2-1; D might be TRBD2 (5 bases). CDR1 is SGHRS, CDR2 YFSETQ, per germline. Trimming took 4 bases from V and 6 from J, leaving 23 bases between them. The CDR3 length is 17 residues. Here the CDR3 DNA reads TGCGCCAGCAGCGGGGAACGAGGGTCCCTGTTTGGCAATGAGCAGTTCTTC. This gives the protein CASSGERGSLFGNEQFF.

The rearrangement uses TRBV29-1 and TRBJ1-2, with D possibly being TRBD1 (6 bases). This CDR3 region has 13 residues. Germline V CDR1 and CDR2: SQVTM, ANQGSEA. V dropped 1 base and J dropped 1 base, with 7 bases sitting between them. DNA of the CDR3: TGCAGCGTTGAAGGACAGGATAACTATGGCTACACCTTC. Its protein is CSVEGQDNYGYTF.

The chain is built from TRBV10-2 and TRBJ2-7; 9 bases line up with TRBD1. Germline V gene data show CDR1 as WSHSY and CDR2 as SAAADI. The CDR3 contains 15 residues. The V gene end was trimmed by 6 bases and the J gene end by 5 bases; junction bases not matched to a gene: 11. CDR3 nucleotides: TGCGCCAGCAGGAGGCTAGGACAGGGGAGGGACGAGCAGTACTTC. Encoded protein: CASRRLGQGRDEQYF.

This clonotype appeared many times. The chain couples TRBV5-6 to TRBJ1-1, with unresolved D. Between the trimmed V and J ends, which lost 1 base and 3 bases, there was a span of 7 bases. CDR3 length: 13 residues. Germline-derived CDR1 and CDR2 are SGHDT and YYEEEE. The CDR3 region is CASSLYGYTEAFF. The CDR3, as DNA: TGTGCCAGCAGCTTGTATGGATACACTGAAGCTTTCTTT.

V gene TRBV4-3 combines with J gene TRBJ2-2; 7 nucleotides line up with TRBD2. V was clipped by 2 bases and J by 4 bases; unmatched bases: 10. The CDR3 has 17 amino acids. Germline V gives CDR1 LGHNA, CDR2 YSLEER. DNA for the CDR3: TGCGCCAGCAGCCAACTCATCCCCCCTAGCGGCACCGGGGAGCTGTTTTTT. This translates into CASSQLIPPSGTGELFF.

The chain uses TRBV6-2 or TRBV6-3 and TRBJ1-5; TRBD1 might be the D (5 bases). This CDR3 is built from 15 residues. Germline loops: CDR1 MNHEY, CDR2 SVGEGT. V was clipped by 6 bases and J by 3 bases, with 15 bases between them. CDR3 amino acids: CASSQPKGNNQPQHF. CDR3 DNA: TGTGCCAGCAGCCAACCTAAGGGGAACAATCAGCCCCAGCATTTT.

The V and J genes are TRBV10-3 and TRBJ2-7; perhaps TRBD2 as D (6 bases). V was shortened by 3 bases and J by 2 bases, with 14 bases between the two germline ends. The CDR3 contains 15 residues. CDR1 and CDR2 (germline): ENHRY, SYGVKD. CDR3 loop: CAISDWAGRTYEQYF. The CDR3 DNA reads TGTGCCATCAGTGACTGGGCGGGGAGGACCTACGAGCAGTACTTC.

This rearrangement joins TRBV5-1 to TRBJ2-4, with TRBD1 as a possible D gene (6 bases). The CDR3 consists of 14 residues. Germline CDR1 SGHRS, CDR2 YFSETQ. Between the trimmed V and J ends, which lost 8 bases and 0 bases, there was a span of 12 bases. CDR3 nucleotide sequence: TGCGCCAGTACTTCAGGGGTAGCCAAAAACATTCAGTACTTC. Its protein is CASTSGVAKNIQYF.

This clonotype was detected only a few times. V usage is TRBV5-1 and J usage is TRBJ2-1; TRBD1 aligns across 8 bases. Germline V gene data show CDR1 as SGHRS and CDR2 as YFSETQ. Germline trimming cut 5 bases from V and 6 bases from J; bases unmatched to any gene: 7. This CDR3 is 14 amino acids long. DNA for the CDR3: TGCGCCAGCAGAATCGGGACAGGTGCCAATGAGCAGTTCTTC. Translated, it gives CASRIGTGANEQFF. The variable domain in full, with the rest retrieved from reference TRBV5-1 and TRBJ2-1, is KAGVTQTPRYLIKTRGQQVTLSCSPISGHRSVSWYQQTPGQGLQFLFEYFSETQRNKGNFPGRFSGRQFSNSRSEMNVSTLELGDSALYLCASRIGTGANEQFFGPGTRLTVL.

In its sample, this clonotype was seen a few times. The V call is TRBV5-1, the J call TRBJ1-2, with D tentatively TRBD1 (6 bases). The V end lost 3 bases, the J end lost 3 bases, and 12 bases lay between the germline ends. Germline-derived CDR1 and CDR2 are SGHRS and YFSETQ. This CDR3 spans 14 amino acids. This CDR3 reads CASSSIRGDYGYTF. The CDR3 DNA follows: TGCGCCAGCAGCTCGATCAGGGGAGACTATGGCTACACCTTC.

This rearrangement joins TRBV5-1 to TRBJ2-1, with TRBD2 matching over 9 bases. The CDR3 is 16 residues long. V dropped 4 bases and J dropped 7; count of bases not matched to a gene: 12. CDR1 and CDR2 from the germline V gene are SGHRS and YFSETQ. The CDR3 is CASSRSSGAVGNEQFF. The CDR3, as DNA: TGCGCCAGCAGCAGGTCTAGCGGGGCGGTAGGGAATGAGCAGTTCTTC.

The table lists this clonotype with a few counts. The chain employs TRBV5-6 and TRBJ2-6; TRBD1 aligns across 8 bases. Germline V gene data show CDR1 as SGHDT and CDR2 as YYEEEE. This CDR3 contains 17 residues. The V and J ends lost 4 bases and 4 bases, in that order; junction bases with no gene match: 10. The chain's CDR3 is CASSTDRVVLGANVLTF. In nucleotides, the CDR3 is TGTGCCAGCAGCACGGACAGGGTGGTATTGGGGGCCAACGTCCTGACTTTC.

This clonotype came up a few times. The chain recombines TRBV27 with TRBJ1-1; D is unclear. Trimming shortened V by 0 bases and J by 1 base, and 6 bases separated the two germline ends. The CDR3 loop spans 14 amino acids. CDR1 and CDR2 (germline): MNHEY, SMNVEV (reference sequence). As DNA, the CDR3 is TGTGCCAGCAGTTTATCATGGGCGAACACTGAAGCTTTCTTT. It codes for CASSLSWANTEAFF.

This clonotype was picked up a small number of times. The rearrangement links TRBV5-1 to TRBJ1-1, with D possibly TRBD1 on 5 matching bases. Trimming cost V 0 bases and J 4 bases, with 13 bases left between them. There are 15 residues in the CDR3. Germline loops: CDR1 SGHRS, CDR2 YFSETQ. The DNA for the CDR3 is TGCGCCAGCAGCTTGGGTATGGGGACCTTCACTGAAGCTTTCTTT. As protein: CASSLGMGTFTEAFF. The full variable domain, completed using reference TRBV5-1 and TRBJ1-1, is KAGVTQTPRYLIKTRGQQVTLSCSPISGHRSVSWYQQTPGQGLQFLFEYFSETQRNKGNFPGRFSGRQFSNSRSEMNVSTLELGDSALYLCASSLGMGTFTEAFFGQGTRLTVV.

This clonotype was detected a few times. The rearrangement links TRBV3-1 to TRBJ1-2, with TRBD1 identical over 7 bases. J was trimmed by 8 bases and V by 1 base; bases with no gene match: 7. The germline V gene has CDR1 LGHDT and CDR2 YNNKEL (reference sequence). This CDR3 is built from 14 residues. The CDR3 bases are TGTGCCAGCAGCCAAGTCCCAGGGGGAGAAGGCTACACCTTC. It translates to CASSQVPGGEGYTF.

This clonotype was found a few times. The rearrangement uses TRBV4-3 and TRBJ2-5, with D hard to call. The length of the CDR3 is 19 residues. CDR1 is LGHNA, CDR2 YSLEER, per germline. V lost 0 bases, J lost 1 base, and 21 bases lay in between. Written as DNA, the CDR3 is TGCGCCAGCAGCCAAGAATATGGGGTCTTGGGGTACGGCCAAGAGACCCAGTACTTC. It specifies CASSQEYGVLGYGQETQYF.

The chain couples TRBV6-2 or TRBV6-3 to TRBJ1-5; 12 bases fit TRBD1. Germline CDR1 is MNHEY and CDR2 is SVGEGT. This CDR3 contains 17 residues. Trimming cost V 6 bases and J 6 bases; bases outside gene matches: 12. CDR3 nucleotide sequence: TGTGCCAGCAGACGCGGGACAGGGGGCATGCGTGGTCAGCCCCAGCATTTT. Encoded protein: CASRRGTGGMRGQPQHF.

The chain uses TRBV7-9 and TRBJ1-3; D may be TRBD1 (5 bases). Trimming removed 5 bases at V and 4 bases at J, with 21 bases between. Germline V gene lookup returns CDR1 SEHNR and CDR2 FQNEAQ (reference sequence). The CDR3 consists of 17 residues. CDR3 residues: CASSKRRGSYPGNTIYF. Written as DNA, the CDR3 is TGTGCCAGCAGCAAACGACGGGGGTCATACCCCGGAAACACCATATATTTT.

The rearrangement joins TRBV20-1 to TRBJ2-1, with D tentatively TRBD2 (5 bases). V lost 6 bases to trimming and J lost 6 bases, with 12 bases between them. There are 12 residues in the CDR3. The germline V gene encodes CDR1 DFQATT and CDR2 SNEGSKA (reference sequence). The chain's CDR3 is CSALPAGNEQFF. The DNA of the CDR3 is TGCAGTGCGCTGCCCGCGGGCAATGAGCAGTTCTTC.

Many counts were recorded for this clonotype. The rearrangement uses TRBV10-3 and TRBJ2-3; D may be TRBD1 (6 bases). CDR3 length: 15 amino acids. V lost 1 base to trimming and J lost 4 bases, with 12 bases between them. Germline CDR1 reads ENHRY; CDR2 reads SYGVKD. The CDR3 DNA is TGTGCCATCAGTGAGTTGGGCAGGGGAGCAGATACGCAGTATTTT. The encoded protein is CAISELGRGADTQYF.

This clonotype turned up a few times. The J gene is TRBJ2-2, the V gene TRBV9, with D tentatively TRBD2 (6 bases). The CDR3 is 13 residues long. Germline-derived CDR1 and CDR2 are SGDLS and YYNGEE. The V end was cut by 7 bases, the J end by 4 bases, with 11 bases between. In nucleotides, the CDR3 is TGTGCCAGCCAGGGAGGACGCACCGGGGAGCTGTTTTTT. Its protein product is CASQGGRTGELFF.

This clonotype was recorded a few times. In DNA form, the CDR3 reads TGTGCCAGCAGCTTAGATCGTTGGGGGAGGTTCTCTGGAAACACCATATATTTT. Residues: CASSLDRWGRFSGNTIYF. V is TRBV11-2 and J is TRBJ1-3; D may be TRBD1 (5 bases). V shed 0 bases and J shed 0 bases, with 15 bases lying between them. From germline, CDR1 is SGHAT and CDR2 FQNNGV. The CDR3 is made up of 18 amino acids.

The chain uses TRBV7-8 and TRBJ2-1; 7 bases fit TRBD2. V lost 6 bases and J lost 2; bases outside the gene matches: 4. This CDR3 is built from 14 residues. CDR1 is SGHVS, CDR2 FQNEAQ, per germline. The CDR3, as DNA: TGTGCCAGCAGACGAGCGGGGACCTACAATGAGCAGTTCTTC. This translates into CASRRAGTYNEQFF.

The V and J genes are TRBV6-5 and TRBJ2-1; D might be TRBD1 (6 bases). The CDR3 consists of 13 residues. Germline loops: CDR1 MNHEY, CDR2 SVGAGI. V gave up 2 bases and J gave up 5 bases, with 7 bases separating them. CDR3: CASSYGQHNEQFF. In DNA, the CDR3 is TGTGCCAGCAGTTACGGACAGCACAATGAGCAGTTCTTC.

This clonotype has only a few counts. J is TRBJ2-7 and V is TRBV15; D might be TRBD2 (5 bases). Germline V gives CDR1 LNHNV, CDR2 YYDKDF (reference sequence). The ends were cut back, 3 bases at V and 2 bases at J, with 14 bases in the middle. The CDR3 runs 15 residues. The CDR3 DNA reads TGTGCCACCAGCAGTCCTCCCCGGGGAACCTACGAGCAGTACTTC. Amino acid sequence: CATSSPPRGTYEQYF.